This entry lists 25 T cell receptor beta chains sequenced from one sample in a study of radiation and T cells in renal cell carcinoma. The sample's time point: blood 4 weeks post-SBRT, at nephrectomy. Treatment of the sample: 15 Gy SBRT to primary tumor, nephrectomy 4 weeks later. Sequenced by immunoSEQ multiplex PCR; TCRdb stores in-frame clones only, minus some. The repertoire holds about 78,000 clones, with nearly 90% as singletons. Sequences were derived from blood, sampled from a patient whose treatment included radiotherapy and nephrectomy. These receptors were collected from a woman between 65 and 79 years old with renal cell carcinoma.

The chain employs TRBV5-6 and TRBJ1-6; TRBD1 is a possible D gene (6 bases). The germline V and J ends were trimmed by 4 bases and 10 bases, with 12 bases remaining between them. Per the germline V gene, CDR1 is SGHDT and CDR2 is YYEEEE. This CDR3 is 13 amino acids long. The CDR3 DNA reads TGTGCCAGCAGCCCACAGGGCGGCTCACCCCTCCACTTT. The encoded protein is CASSPQGGSPLHF.

The chain couples TRBV19 to TRBJ2-3, with D maybe TRBD2 (7 bases). The CDR3 is made up of 16 amino acids. Between the trimmed V and J ends, which lost 3 bases and 3 bases, there was a span of 16 bases. Germline lookup yields CDR1 LNHDA and CDR2 SQIVND (reference sequence). CDR3 sequence reads: CASSMMGGRRTDTQYF. For the CDR3, the DNA is TGTGCCAGTAGTATGATGGGGGGGCGAAGAACAGATACGCAGTATTTT.

The chain is built from TRBV2 and TRBJ1-1; D is perhaps TRBD1 (6 bases). CDR1 and CDR2 from the germline V gene are SNHLY and FYNNEI. The CDR3 contains 13 residues. Trimming took off 5 bases at V and 4 bases at J, with 11 bases between the two ends. The CDR3 loop reads CASSSARGTEAFF. The DNA for the CDR3 is TGTGCCAGCAGTTCGGCCAGGGGCACTGAAGCTTTCTTT.

The V call is TRBV28, the J call TRBJ2-1, with 7 bases matching TRBD2. CDR3 length: 13 amino acids. Per the germline V gene, CDR1 is MDHEN and CDR2 is SYDVKM. The V and J ends lost 11 bases and 0 bases, in that order; junction bases with no gene match: 4. The CDR3 DNA follows: TGTGCCTTCGGGGGGAGCTCCTACAATGAGCAGTTCTTC. Translated: CAFGGSSYNEQFF.

V gene TRBV6-5 combines with J gene TRBJ2-1, with 12 bases that match TRBD2. Germline CDR1 and CDR2: MNHEY and SVGAGI. Germline trimming cut 8 bases from V and 7 bases from J; bases unmatched to any gene: 3. The length of the CDR3 is 13 residues. Here the CDR3 reads CASGTSGWNEQFF. As DNA, the CDR3 is TGTGCCAGCGGGACTAGCGGGTGGAATGAGCAGTTCTTC.

The chain recombines TRBV7-2 with TRBJ1-2; unclear D gene. This CDR3 has 13 amino acids. CDR1 is SGHTA, CDR2 FQGNSA, per germline. V lost 1 base, J lost 7 bases, and 10 bases lay in between. The CDR3 loop reads CASSLGPGGGYTF. The CDR3 nucleotides read TGTGCCAGCAGCTTAGGACCAGGCGGTGGCTACACCTTC.

The chain combines TRBV30 with TRBJ1-3; D unresolved. In germline, CDR1 is GTSNPN, CDR2 SVGIG (reference sequence). The CDR3 spans 13 residues. The V and J ends lost 5 bases and 0 bases respectively, with 8 bases between them. CDR3 DNA: TGTGCCTGGGGAATCAGCTCTGGAAACACCATATATTTT. It encodes CAWGISSGNTIYF.

This chain joins TRBV5-1 and TRBJ2-7; D gene uncertain. The V gene's germline CDR1 is SGHRS and CDR2 YFSETQ. This CDR3 region has 15 residues. Trimming pared 5 bases from V and 5 bases from J, leaving 20 bases between. The chain's CDR3 is CASRLLTGPWDEQYF. As DNA, the CDR3 is TGCGCCAGCAGATTGTTGACCGGGCCGTGGGACGAGCAGTACTTC.

The gene calls are TRBV30 and TRBJ2-5; 8 positions match TRBD2. The V gene end was trimmed by 5 bases and the J gene end by 5 bases; junction bases not matched to a gene: 4. Germline-derived CDR1 and CDR2 are GTSNPN and SVGIG (reference sequence). This CDR3 spans 12 amino acids. Here the CDR3 DNA reads TGTGCCTGGCGGGGGGGCGAGGAGACCCAGTACTTC. Translating gives CAWRGGEETQYF. Full variable domain (rest looked up from reference TRBV30 and TRBJ2-5): SQTIHQWPATLVQPVGSPLSLECTVEGTSNPNLYWYRQAAGRGLQLLFYSVGIGQISSEVPQNLSASRPQDRQFILSSKKLLLSDSGFYLCAWRGGEETQYFGPGTRLLVL.

This sequence joins TRBV7-9 and TRBJ2-7, with D uncertain. The CDR3 has 11 residues. V was clipped by 4 bases and J by 7 bases, with 8 bases between them. CDR1 and CDR2 from the germline V gene are SEHNR and FQNEAQ (reference sequence). For the CDR3, the DNA is TGTGCCAGCAGCTCCGTATGGGAGCAGTACTTC. Protein: CASSSVWEQYF.

This clone occurred once. The chain is built from TRBV4-1 and TRBJ2-5; D possibly corresponds to TRBD2 (7 bases). This CDR3 spans 15 amino acids. Looked up from germline, CDR1 is MGHRA and CDR2 is YSYEKL. V was pared by 4 bases and J by 4 bases, with 16 bases between. The CDR3 here is CASSRGTGGAETQYF. In DNA, the CDR3 is TGCGCCAGCAGCCGGGGGACTGGGGGGGCAGAGACCCAGTACTTC.

This rearrangement joins TRBV5-1 to TRBJ1-1; the D is unclear. This CDR3 region has 13 residues. V lost 1 base, J lost 4 bases, and 8 bases lay in between. The germline V gene encodes CDR1 SGHRS and CDR2 YFSETQ. The CDR3 sequence is CASSLSPSTEAFF. The DNA for the CDR3 is TGCGCCAGCAGCTTGTCGCCTAGCACTGAAGCTTTCTTT.

The gene calls are TRBV9 and TRBJ2-1; D is undetermined. The CDR3 covers 13 residues. CDR1 SGDLS and CDR2 YYNGEE come from the germline V gene. The V gene lost 0 bases and the J gene lost 8 bases, with 9 bases spanning the gap. DNA for the CDR3: TGTGCCAGCAGCGTAGGGAAAGGGTATGAGCAGTTCTTC. This codes for CASSVGKGYEQFF.

The V call is TRBV9, the J call TRBJ1-6; 11 nucleotides align to TRBD1. CDR1 is SGDLS, CDR2 YYNGEE, per germline. Trimming took 3 bases from V and 5 from J; bases not matched to a gene: 1. There are 15 residues in the CDR3. The CDR3 nucleotides are TGTGCCAGCAGCGGGGGACAGGGGGATAATTCACCCCTCCACTTT. This codes for CASSGGQGDNSPLHF.

This clone showed up just once. V is TRBV2 and J is TRBJ1-3, with no clear D. From germline, CDR1 is SNHLY and CDR2 FYNNEI. This CDR3 is 15 amino acids long. V was shortened by 0 bases and J by 2 bases, with 8 bases between the two germline ends. CDR3 in DNA: TGTGCCAGCAGTGAAGCTGCCGGGGCTGGAAACACCATATATTTT. Its protein is CASSEAAGAGNTIYF.

The rearrangement uses TRBV7-9 and TRBJ1-6; 8 bases agree with TRBD1. CDR1 is SEHNR, CDR2 FQNEAQ, per germline (reference sequence). The J segment lost 5 bases and the V segment lost 5 bases, leaving 5 bases of the junction unmatched. This CDR3 has 15 residues. The CDR3 is CASSVGQGNNSPLHF. CDR3 sequence (DNA): TGTGCCAGCAGCGTCGGACAGGGAAATAATTCACCCCTCCACTTT.

The V gene is TRBV5-3, the J gene TRBJ1-6; no definite D call. TRBV5-3 is reported as an ORF; its role is uncertain. Deletions cut 1 base from V and 0 bases from J, with 11 bases between. The CDR3 length is 17 residues. The CDR3: CARSLFQESSYNSPLHF. CDR3 sequence (DNA): TGTGCCAGAAGCTTGTTTCAGGAGAGCTCCTATAATTCACCCCTCCACTTT.

The chain combines TRBV9 with TRBJ1-1; no reliable D call. From germline, CDR1 is SGDLS and CDR2 YYNGEE. V lost 0 bases and J lost 1, with 10 bases in between. The length of the CDR3 is 15 residues. In DNA form, the CDR3 reads TGTGCCAGCAGCGTAGTTGGGTTGGGGAACACTGAAGCTTTCTTT. Residues: CASSVVGLGNTEAFF.

The chain employs TRBV10-3 and TRBJ1-5; D remains ambiguous. V was shortened by 5 bases and J by 7 bases, with 9 bases between the two germline ends. Looked up from germline, CDR1 is ENHRY and CDR2 is SYGVKD. The CDR3 has 12 amino acids. The CDR3 region has the DNA TGTGCCATCAGTAAACACCAACAGCCCCAGCATTTT. This translates into CAISKHQQPQHF.

The rearrangement joins TRBV6-1 to TRBJ1-1, with D unclear. V was clipped by 2 bases and J by 1 base, with 8 bases between them. CDR1 MNHNS and CDR2 SASEGT come from the germline V gene. The CDR3 covers 14 residues. The CDR3: CASSETLGNTEAFF. Here the CDR3 DNA reads TGTGCCAGCAGTGAAACCCTCGGGAACACTGAAGCTTTCTTT.

V and J are TRBV5-1 and TRBJ1-2; possibly TRBD1 for D (6 bases). This CDR3 spans 16 amino acids. V was trimmed by 3 bases and J by 4 bases, leaving 19 bases between them. The germline gives CDR1 SGHRS, CDR2 YFSETQ. In DNA, the CDR3 is TGCGCCAGCAGCTCCACCAACGGGGGCGTCGGCTATGGCTACACCTTC. This sequence encodes CASSSTNGGVGYGYTF.

The chain employs TRBV18 and TRBJ2-6, with 8 positions matching TRBD1. Trimming cost V 1 base and J 0 bases; bases outside gene matches: 11. This CDR3 spans 20 amino acids. Looked up from germline, CDR1 is KGHSH and CDR2 is LQKENI. CDR3 sequence reads: CASSPRVLTGAISGANVLTF. CDR3 bases: TGTGCCAGCTCACCACGGGTTTTGACAGGGGCTATCTCTGGGGCCAACGTCCTGACTTTC.

V and J are TRBV14 and TRBJ1-6; no clear D. V dropped 5 bases and J dropped 10 bases, with 15 bases sitting between them. Germline V gene lookup returns CDR1 SGHDN and CDR2 FVKESK. The CDR3 is 14 residues long. The CDR3 here is CASSIGRWGSPLHF. CDR3 nucleotide sequence: TGTGCCAGCAGCATTGGACGCTGGGGATCACCCCTCCACTTT.

This clone turned up a few times. This chain links TRBV11-1 with TRBJ1-1, with TRBD1 matching 9 bases. After removal of 6 bases from V and 10 bases from J, the junction contained 6 bases not matched to a gene. The CDR3 spans 12 residues. CDR1 and CDR2 (germline): SGHAT, FQDESV (reference sequence). CDR3 sequence (DNA): TGTGCCAGCAGACCTACAGGGGGCTCAGCTTTCTTT. It encodes CASRPTGGSAFF. The full variable domain, with the rest looked up from reference TRBV11-1 and TRBJ1-1, is EAEVAQSPRYKITEKSQAVAFWCDPISGHATLYWYRQILGQGPELLVQFQDESVVDDSQLPKDRFSAERLKGVDSTLKIQPAELGDSAMYLCASRPTGGSAFFGQGTRLTVV.

V is TRBV7-2 and J is TRBJ2-3, with D maybe TRBD2 (6 bases). The CDR3 extends over 14 amino acids. Trimming removed 3 bases at V and 1 base at J, with 8 bases between. Germline V gene data show CDR1 as SGHTA and CDR2 as FQGNSA. DNA of the CDR3: TGTGCCAGCAGCTTGATAGCGGGCACAGATACGCAGTATTTT. Its protein product is CASSLIAGTDTQYF. The entire variable domain, with the rest obtained from reference TRBV7-2 and TRBJ2-3, is as follows: GAGVSQSPSNKVTEKGKDVELRCDPISGHTALYWYRQSLGQGLEFLIYFQGNSAPDKSGLPSDRFSAERTGGSVSTLTIQRTQQEDSAVYLCASSLIAGTDTQYFGPGTRLTVL.